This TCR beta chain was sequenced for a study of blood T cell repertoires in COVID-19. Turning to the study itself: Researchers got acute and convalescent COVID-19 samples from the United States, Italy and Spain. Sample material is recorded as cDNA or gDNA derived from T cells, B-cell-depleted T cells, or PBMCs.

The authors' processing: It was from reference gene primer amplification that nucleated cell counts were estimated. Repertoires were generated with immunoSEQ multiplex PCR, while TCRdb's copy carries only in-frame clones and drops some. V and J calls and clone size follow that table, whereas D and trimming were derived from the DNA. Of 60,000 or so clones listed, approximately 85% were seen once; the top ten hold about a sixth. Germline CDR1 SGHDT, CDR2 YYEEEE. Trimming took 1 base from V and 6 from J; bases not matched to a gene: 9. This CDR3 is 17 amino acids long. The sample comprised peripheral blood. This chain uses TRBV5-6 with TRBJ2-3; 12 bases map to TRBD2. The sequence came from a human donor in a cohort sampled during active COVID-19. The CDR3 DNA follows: TGTGCCAGCAGCTTGTTGCTAGCGGGGGGGCCAAGGGATACGCAGTATTTT. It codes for CASSLLLAGGPRDTQYF.